This entry describes one TCR beta chain. No antigen is known for it. The junction and the germline gene differ at one end; a read error may be behind it. This record comes from a study of cytomegalovirus exposure and HLA in healthy donors. Study-level points and caveats: Clonal expansion was found to be greater in HLA-associated TCR beta chains than in equally common others in a later analysis.

Germline V CDR1 and CDR2: SEHNR, FQNEAQ (reference sequence). CDR3 length: 12 amino acids. The PCR was carried out with 60 Vbeta primers and 13 Jbeta primers. TCRdb's copy holds only in-frame clones and misses some; the assay was immunoSEQ multiplex PCR. The table has fewer than 110,000 clones, 65% to 85% seen once. This chain links TRBV7-9 with TRBJ2-7, with D possibly being TRBD1 (5 bases). The sample was PBMCs. This clonotype was sampled from a man aged 45 to 65 in good health and CMV-seropositive. The CDR3 spells CSSSLVGDEQYF. The CDR3 coding sequence is TGTTCCAGCAGCTTAGTAGGGGACGAGCAGTACTTC. Looking up the rest from reference TRBV7-9 and TRBJ2-7 gives the full variable domain: DTGVSQNPRHKITKRGQNVTFRCDPISEHNRLYWYRQTLGQGPEFLTYFQNEAQLEKSRLLSDRFSAERPKGSFSTLEIQRTEQGDSAMYLCSSSLVGDEQYFGPGTRLTVT.